This TCR beta chain was retrieved from a study of blood T cells in healthy people across ages (dated by TCRdb to between 2014 and 2017). General notes on the study: Template switching captured roughly one uniquely barcoded TCR beta cDNA molecule per two T cells in model experiments. To track age-related changes in TCR beta repertoire diversity, the study relied on deep sequencing normalized with unique cDNA molecular identifiers. The donors were split into four age groups: young (average 16 years), middle-aged (roughly 39), aged (more than 60) and long-lived (approximately 80). Using the same blood draw, the study looked at two additional independent replicas of 1 million unique cDNA reads for two donors, one aged 18 to 30 and the other aged 80 or older. Overall results and qualifications from the work: Observed TCR beta diversity per million T cells fell roughly linearly with age, and a significant reduction was already apparent by age around 40. Donor CMV infection status was unknown, potentially confounding age-related changes in expanded clonotypes. The percentage of naive T cells measured by flow cytometry correlated strongly with observed TCR beta diversity. Estimates of total diversity from one million sequenced T cells were regarded as lower bounds and underestimates. Compared with the aged group, more naive CD4+ T cells, fewer expanded clones and increased TCR diversity were shown by the long-lived group, suggesting age selection. Conclusive comparison of naive and antigen-experienced compartments was prevented by the profiling of bulk unsorted PBMCs.

On this clonotype itself: What this receptor recognizes is not known. No clone much larger than this one lies a single base away; base qualities are absent.

Libraries were constructed by 5' RACE. Instrument used: Illumina HiSeq 2500. A second about 7 to 11 cycle PCR used a sample-barcoded 5' primer and a J-beta primer mix. A unique molecular identifier was introduced onto each TCR beta cDNA molecule by a template-switch 5' adaptor carrying 12 random nucleotides. At least 3 million CDR3-containing paired-end reads were obtained from each sample. First-strand cDNA synthesis was performed from all RNA using the Mint cDNA synthesis kit, with priming by a TRBC-specific oligonucleotide. Following uracil-DNA glycosylase treatment, a first 18-cycle PCR with universal primers M1SS and BC2_uni_R was performed on all cDNA. The original pipeline was this. For normalization, 1 million high-quality reads, each with a distinct molecular identifier, were randomly selected from each sample. Instead of being binned into consensus sequences, reads that shared molecular identifiers were thrown out. MiTCR, set to a Q25 quality threshold and the strictest error-elimination algorithm, was used for CDR3 identification, clonotype clustering and error correction. A nonparametric unseen species model with Euler transformation was used to estimate lower-bound total TCR beta diversity. Using fastp trimming at Q25 and MiXCR clonotype assembly, TCRdb reanalyzed the public sequencing data and kept in-frame beta chains. Rows matching on CDR3 protein sequence are summarized as one entry with the most common DNA and genes. TCRdb, rather than the study authors, made the V and J calls. Recorded for this sample are around 500,000 distinct CDR3 sequences; about a quarter of them occurred a single time. The top ten clones comprise 3% to 4% of the sample.

There are 13 amino acids in the CDR3, from cysteine to phenylalanine inclusive. Solely the CDR3 DNA is kept, with 39 bases framed from the first base. CDR1 and CDR2 were assigned from the germline V gene (reference sequence) as DFQATT and SNEGSKA. A distance of 18 bases separates the germline ends of V and J, which lose 5 bases and 8 bases respectively. The donors were under 40 Caucasian individuals from Russia, aged roughly 6 to 100 years, who were systemically healthy. Each donor gave about 9.7 milliliters of peripheral blood, drawn into EDTA-treated Vacutainer tubes. Ficoll-Paque density-gradient centrifugation was used to isolate PBMCs, with at least 6.5 million per sample. Total RNA was extracted from PBMCs with Trizol reagent, with at least 6 micrograms obtained per sample. Naive CD45RAhigh/CD27high T cell percentages were measured by flow cytometry on a PBMC aliquot from every donor. These same data were also listed under a study on T cells of mothers and their children. That second publication adds: The donors were nine systemically healthy Caucasian individuals, made up of three mothers and their six children. cDNA synthesis consumed the entire amount of extracted RNA, loaded at roughly 1.5 ug RNA in each 15 ul reaction. Sample barcodes and 2-4 random nucleotides were added via the M1S primer in the second PCR. Over 8 million TCR beta CDR3 reads came from each mother, compared with approximately 2.8 million reads from each child. Thymic selection similarly shapes TCR recombination output in related and unrelated pairs, with minor effect from inherited differences. Normalized repertoire overlap in related mother-child pairs was always slightly higher than in unrelated mother-child pairs, but the difference was never significant. No persistent microchimeric T cell clones were found, with a detection sensitivity of approximately 95 clones per million clonotypes. To look for features that set related mother-child pairs apart from unrelated individuals, the researchers ran deep NGS to compare the TCR beta repertoires of mothers and children. On average, the children were roughly 11 +/- 4 years old, while the mothers were approximately 41 +/- 4 years old. After adapter ligation was performed with NEBNext reagents, the libraries were sequenced on an Illumina HiSeq 2000 with 100+100 nt paired-end reads. Mother and child libraries were prepared a month apart and sequenced in separate runs to prevent cross-contamination. For each donor, somewhere between 500,000 and 2,000,000 distinct TCR beta clonotypes were identified. Naive TCR beta clonotypes were estimated from low-frequency clonotypes matched to each donor's FACS-determined naive share, without sorting.

This receptor was obtained from a boy aged 2 to 10 in good health. Sequencing was performed on blood. Recombination connected TRBV20-1 to TRBJ1-2; the D gene assignment is ambiguous. The bases read TGCAGTGCTTCTGTTGGGATAGTTTACGGCTACACCTTC. Its protein is CSASVGIVYGYTF.